What follows are 8 T cell receptor beta chains derived from one specimen sequenced in a study of cytomegalovirus exposure and HLA in healthy donors (dated by TCRdb to the late 2010s). Preparation of the library involved the immunoSEQ multiplex PCR assay. The multiplex PCR relied on a mix of 60 forward primers for TCR Vbeta segments and 13 reverse primers for TCR Jbeta segments. TCRdb provides this immuneACCESS table in a form limited to in-frame rearrangements. Some clones are lacking; in checked studies, under half of them reflect an unresolved V gene, and why the rest are absent is not known. The sample has around 190,000 clones on record, just over 75% of them singletons. The top ten clones comprise about 1.9% of the sample. Specimen: PBMCs. The receptors stem from a man between 25 and 39 years old in good health and CMV-seronegative.

The rearrangement links TRBV5-1 to TRBJ1-2; 7 bases align to TRBD1. The J segment lost 7 bases and the V segment lost 0 bases, leaving 6 bases of the junction unmatched. CDR1 and CDR2 from the germline V gene are SGHRS and YFSETQ. CDR3 length: 14 amino acids. The CDR3 DNA sequence: TGCGCCAGCAGCTTGGAGGGGGCAAATAGTGGCTACACCTTC. This translates into CASSLEGANSGYTF.

The rearrangement joins TRBV7-3 to TRBJ2-3; D is perhaps TRBD2 (5 bases). The V gene's germline CDR1 is SGHTA and CDR2 FQGTGA. This CDR3 spans 20 amino acids. Deletions cut 1 base from V and 5 bases from J, with 28 bases between. The CDR3 DNA is TGTGCCAGCAGCTTAAGGGGTCCCGCGGAGGTAGCTAAAGGGATAGATACGCAGTATTTT. It specifies CASSLRGPAEVAKGIDTQYF.

This sequence joins TRBV28 and TRBJ2-1; D gene ambiguous. CDR1 and CDR2 (germline): MDHEN, SYDVKM. V was clipped by 5 bases and J by 5 bases, with 10 bases between them. CDR3 length: 13 amino acids. CDR3 sequence reads: CASSAPSDNEQFF. DNA for the CDR3: TGTGCCAGCAGTGCCCCCAGCGACAATGAGCAGTTCTTC.

CDR3 nucleotide sequence: TGTGCCAGCAGCTTCGGGTGGGAGCAGTTCTTC. Its translation is CASSFGWEQFF. The genes are TRBV6-5 and TRBJ2-1; D is unclear. Germline lookup yields CDR1 MNHEY and CDR2 SVGAGI. CDR3 length: 11 residues. The V and J ends lost 6 bases and 10 bases respectively, with 10 bases between them.

This clone has a single count. The J gene is TRBJ1-6, the V gene TRBV10-2; D gene uncertain. The CDR3 loop spans 13 amino acids. Germline CDR1 is WSHSY and CDR2 is SAAADI. Trimming removed 6 bases at V and 5 bases at J, with 8 bases between. The CDR3 here is CASRNTDNSPLHF. CDR3 in DNA: TGCGCCAGCAGGAACACCGATAATTCACCCCTCCACTTT.

The chain has TRBV19 and TRBJ2-7; 8 nucleotides line up with TRBD1. CDR1 LNHDA and CDR2 SQIVND come from the germline V gene (reference sequence). V gave up 4 bases and J gave up 1 base; unmatched junction bases: 0. The CDR3 is made up of 13 amino acids. This chain's CDR3 is CASSRDRSYEQYF. CDR3 nucleotides: TGTGCCAGTAGTAGGGACAGGTCCTACGAGCAGTACTTC.

The chain couples TRBV15 to TRBJ2-7; 7 bases are shared with TRBD1. Germline trimming cut 6 bases from V and 4 bases from J; bases unmatched to any gene: 15. This CDR3 region has 16 residues. Germline CDR1 LNHNV, CDR2 YYDKDF (reference sequence). CDR3 in DNA: TGTGCCACCAGTGGCCCGGCGACAGGGAAAGGTTACGAGCAGTACTTC. It translates to CATSGPATGKGYEQYF.

This clone was seen a handful of times. The V and J genes are TRBV5-5 and TRBJ1-5, with 8 bases aligning to TRBD1. This CDR3 is built from 16 residues. Trimming removed 0 bases from V and 5 bases from J; junction bases left unmatched: 7. Germline lookup yields CDR1 SGHKS and CDR2 YYEKEE (reference sequence). The CDR3, as DNA: TGTGCCAGCAGCTTGGTGGCAGGGGGCCTTCATCAGCCCCAGCATTTT. Its translation is CASSLVAGGLHQPQHF.